These T cell receptor beta chains were read from a single sample in a study of T cell responses to AZD1222 COVID-19 vaccine. Clones were read by immunoSEQ multiplex PCR, and TCRdb kept only the in-frame ones, dropping some. The sample contains tens of thousands of clones, 88% of which appear only once. The sample here was peripheral blood, taken on day 0 of AZD1222 vaccination. The receptors were gathered from an adult in good health. CDR3s include the opening cysteine and the closing phenylalanine or tryptophan. The order of the fields is J gene, V gene, clone size, CDR3 length, D gene, CDR3 DNA, CDR3 protein. A D gene is named only where the DNA matches it firmly. Size is stated for part of the rows, as once, few or many counts, or as a class when the clone is expanded.

>TRBJ2-7|TRBV11-2|few|19|TRBD2
TGTGCCAGCAGCCCGCTAAGAGGTCTAGCGGGAGTATCATCCTACGAGCAGTACTTC
CASSPLRGLAGVSSYEQYF
>TRBJ2-1|TRBV4-2|once|20|.
TGTGCCAGCAGCCAAGTGAAACTAGCAGAAGATCCCAGCTCCTACAATGAGCAGTTCTTC
CASSQVKLAEDPSSYNEQFF
>TRBJ2-7|TRBV10-2|.|15|.
TGCGCCAGCAGCGAGACAGGCCCCTCTACCTACGAGCAGTACTTC
CASSETGPSTYEQYF
>TRBJ2-3|TRBV9|.|16|TRBD1
TGTGCCAGCAGCAACAGGGACAGGGTTAGCACAGATACGCAGTATTTT
CASSNRDRVSTDTQYF
>TRBJ2-3|TRBV7-2|.|15|TRBD1
TGTGCCAGCAATCCGACAGGGGGGAGCACAGATACGCAGTATTTT
CASNPTGGSTDTQYF
>TRBJ1-1|TRBV5-1|.|16|.
TGCGCCAGCAGCTTGGCCCGGCAACCAAGGGGCACTGAAGCTTTCTTT
CASSLARQPRGTEAFF
>TRBJ1-4|TRBV5-6|once|14|TRBD1
TGTGCCAGCAGCTCGACAGGGGGCCTTGAAAAACTGTTTTTT
CASSSTGGLEKLFF
>TRBJ2-2|TRBV19|.|16|.
TGTGCCAGTACCCCAAAAGGGGGGGCGAACACCGGGGAGCTGTTTTTT
CASTPKGGANTGELFF
>TRBJ1-1|TRBV9|.|14|.
TGTGCCAGCAGCGTGGGACTGATGAACACTGAAGCTTTCTTT
CASSVGLMNTEAFF
>TRBJ2-1|TRBV2|.|15|.
TGTGCCAGCAGAGATTCGGTGACAGCTAGCCGCTGGCAGTTCTTC
CASRDSVTASRWQFF
>TRBJ1-1|TRBV18|once|11|.
TGTGCCAGCTCACCGCGATATGAAGCTTTCTTT
CASSPRYEAFF
>TRBJ1-4|TRBV2|.|13|.
TGTGCCAACCGCCGACGTGCTTCTGAAAAACTGTTTTTT
CANRRRASEKLFF
>TRBJ1-1|TRBV29-1|.|12|TRBD1
TGCAGCGTTGATGTGACAGGGACTGAAGCTTTCTTT
CSVDVTGTEAFF
>TRBJ2-1|TRBV6-1|.|13|.
TGTGCCAGCAGTGAACCCAGGGGGGATGAGCAGTTCTTC
CASSEPRGDEQFF
>TRBJ2-7|TRBV5-4|.|14|TRBD2
TGTGCCAGCAGCCCCGGGGTGGCGGGAGCCGAGCAGTACTTC
CASSPGVAGAEQYF
>TRBJ2-1|TRBV25-1|.|16|.
TGTGCCAGCAGTGAAACATTTAGCGGACTCTACAATGAGCAGTTCTTC
CASSETFSGLYNEQFF
>TRBJ1-2|TRBV10-2|.|16|.
TGCGCCAGCAGTGATAAAGGGTCCGGTGGTAACTATGGCTACACCTTC
CASSDKGSGGNYGYTF
>TRBJ1-1|TRBV11-2|.|14|.
TGTGCCAGCAGCGTGCGGGTTGGGGTCACTGAAGCTTTCTTT
CASSVRVGVTEAFF
>TRBJ2-7|TRBV4-2|.|15|.
TGTGCCAGCAGCCAAGATCGTTCCCGCAGAAACGAGCAGTACTTC
CASSQDRSRRNEQYF
>TRBJ1-4|TRBV10-3|.|16|TRBD1
TGTGCCATCAGTGAGTCGCGACAGGGCGCTAATGAAAAACTGTTTTTT
CAISESRQGANEKLFF
>TRBJ2-6|TRBV5-1|.|17|.
TGCGCCAGCAGCTTGGTGACAGGATTGTCTGGGGCCAACGTCCTGACTTTC
CASSLVTGLSGANVLTF
>TRBJ2-1|TRBV6-2/TRBV6-3|.|11|.
TGTGCCAGCAGTTACTTGAGTGAGCAGTTCTTC
CASSYLSEQFF
>TRBJ2-7|TRBV4-2|.|18|TRBD2
TGTGCCAGCAGCCAAAAGGGGGGGACTAGCGGGAACTCCTACGAGCAGTACTTC
CASSQKGGTSGNSYEQYF
>TRBJ1-1|TRBV4-3|.|16|.
TGCGCCAGCAGCCAAGACGGCGACTCTGAAAACACTGAAGCTTTCTTT
CASSQDGDSENTEAFF